This T cell receptor (beta chain) was captured by sequencing in a study of T cell repertoires in cytomegalovirus infection. On the study more broadly: Through public TCR beta signatures, both CMV infection and matching HLA type were indicated.

In this sample, this clonotype turned up many times. TCRdb reprocessed the reads via MiXCR and lists one record per CDR3 protein. The sample consists of roughly 81,000 distinct CDR3 sequences, around 3.4% of them appearing once. The sequence came from a human donor in good health (CMV status not recorded). Some clones in this sample may be carry-over from other donors' samples. The sequencing sample was made of PBMCs.

The CDR3 loop is CASSLGQFRDTEAFF. The CDR3 nucleotides read TGTGCCAGCAGCTTAGGACAATTTCGCGACACTGAAGCTTTCTTT. This chain uses TRBV7-8 with TRBJ1-1; D unclear. Trimming cost V 1 base and J 3 bases, with 12 bases left between them. This CDR3 has 15 amino acids. CDR1 SGHVS and CDR2 FQNEAQ come from the germline V gene. The whole variable domain, remainder taken from reference TRBV7-8 and TRBJ1-1, is GAGVSQSPRYKVAKRGQDVALRCDPISGHVSLFWYQQALGQGPEFLTYFQNEAQLDKSGLPSDRFFAERPEGSVSTLKIQRTQQEDSAVYLCASSLGQFRDTEAFFGQGTRLTVV.